Below are 32 T cell receptor beta chains sequenced from a single sample in a study of post-analysis software for immune sequencing data. Study observations and caveats: When patients were compared with controls, 4 or 5 TRBV segments were more frequent, TRBV5-6, TRBV5-1 and TRBV20-1 among them.

No antigens are known for them. cDNA libraries for TCR beta contained unique molecular identifiers. TCRdb re-called the PCR reads through MiXCR, storing one row per CDR3 protein. Here the sample spans 750,000 to 950,000 distinct CDR3 sequences, roughly 50% being singletons. Sequences were obtained from blood. The receptors shown here come from a girl between 5 and 17 years old with multiple sclerosis.

The chain couples TRBV5-6 to TRBJ1-1; 8 bases map to TRBD1. Germline V gene lookup returns CDR1 SGHDT and CDR2 YYEEEE. The V gene end was trimmed by 0 bases and the J gene end by 4 bases; junction bases not matched to a gene: 2. This CDR3 is built from 14 residues. Here the CDR3 reads CASSLGTGRTEAFF. The DNA of the CDR3 is TGTGCCAGCAGCTTGGGGACAGGGCGCACTGAAGCTTTCTTT.

This sequence joins TRBV20-1 and TRBJ2-5; the D gene is possibly TRBD1 (5 bases). Per germline, CDR1 DFQATT and CDR2 SNEGSKA (reference sequence). The CDR3 contains 11 residues. The CDR3 loop reads CSSQGQETQYF. CDR3 sequence (DNA): TGCAGCTCGCAGGGTCAAGAGACCCAGTACTTC.

The chain carries TRBV7-9 and TRBJ2-3, with TRBD1 as a possible D gene (6 bases). V was shortened by 5 bases and J by 1 base, with 13 bases between the two germline ends. Germline lookup yields CDR1 SEHNR and CDR2 FQNEAQ (reference sequence). The CDR3 is made up of 15 amino acids. CDR3 DNA sequence: TGTGCCAGCAGCCCCGGACAGTACGGCACAGATACGCAGTATTTT. Translated: CASSPGQYGTDTQYF.

This clonotype has just a few counts. The chain recombines TRBV12-3 or TRBV12-4 with TRBJ1-5; 8 positions match TRBD1. V lost 3 bases and J lost 2; bases outside the gene matches: 3. The CDR3 totals 15 residues. The CDR3 sequence: CASSFATGGNQPQHF. The CDR3 coding sequence is TGTGCCAGCAGTTTTGCGACAGGGGGCAATCAGCCCCAGCATTTT.

V and J are TRBV24-1 and TRBJ2-1; 9 nucleotides match TRBD1. Looked up from germline, CDR1 is KGHDR and CDR2 is SFDVKD. With 4 bases clipped from V and 7 bases from J, the junction kept 10 bases outside the gene matches. The CDR3 covers 16 residues. CDR3 in DNA: TGTGCCACCAGTGACTTGGGACAGGGTCTCGATAATGAGCAGTTCTTC. Protein: CATSDLGQGLDNEQFF.

V usage is TRBV5-1 and J usage is TRBJ2-1; the D is unclear. V was clipped by 0 bases and J by 10 bases, with 11 bases between them. This CDR3 is 13 amino acids long. From germline, CDR1 is SGHRS and CDR2 YFSETQ. The chain's CDR3 is CASSLDLPFEQFF. The CDR3 nucleotides read TGCGCCAGCAGCTTGGATCTCCCGTTCGAGCAGTTCTTC.

This clonotype showed up just a few times. The chain carries TRBV29-1 and TRBJ2-7, with TRBD1 identical over 7 bases. The CDR3 is made up of 13 amino acids. With V trimmed by 4 bases and J by 2 bases, 5 bases remained unmatched. Germline V CDR1 and CDR2: SQVTM, ANQGSEA. CDR3 bases: TGCAGCGTTGTGGGACAGCCGCCCTACGAGCAGTACTTC. Amino acid sequence: CSVVGQPPYEQYF.

The chain employs TRBV24-1 and TRBJ2-1; the match to TRBD2 covers 7 bases. In germline, CDR1 is KGHDR, CDR2 SFDVKD. Trimming removed 9 bases from V and 4 bases from J; junction bases left unmatched: 8. CDR3 length: 14 residues. For the CDR3, the DNA is TGTGCCACCGGAAGGAGGGAGGGTTACAATGAGCAGTTCTTC. Translation gives CATGRREGYNEQFF.

The gene calls are TRBV6-5 and TRBJ2-3; unclear D gene. The V end lost 0 bases, the J end lost 0 bases, and 7 bases lay between the germline ends. CDR1 and CDR2 (germline): MNHEY, SVGAGI. The CDR3 contains 15 residues. The chain's CDR3 is CASSYSGPSTDTQYF. DNA of the CDR3: TGTGCCAGCAGTTACTCGGGCCCCAGCACAGATACGCAGTATTTT.

The V call is TRBV7-2, the J call TRBJ2-5; 12 bases line up with TRBD2. Germline V gene sequence: CDR1 SGHTA, CDR2 FQGNSA. The J segment lost 6 bases and the V segment lost 2 bases, leaving 4 bases of the junction unmatched. The CDR3 consists of 15 residues. CDR3: CASSLPLAGGKTQYF. The DNA for the CDR3 is TGTGCCAGCAGCTTACCTCTAGCGGGGGGGAAGACCCAGTACTTC.

V is TRBV7-9 and J is TRBJ2-3; D is possibly TRBD2 (5 bases). The CDR3 has 14 residues. The germline V and J ends were trimmed by 7 bases and 6 bases, with 17 bases remaining between them. Germline V gene sequence: CDR1 SEHNR, CDR2 FQNEAQ (reference sequence). CDR3 nucleotides: TGTGCCAGCATCGATTCATTTGGACTGGATACGCAGTATTTT. Amino acids: CASIDSFGLDTQYF.

The rearrangement links TRBV12-3 or TRBV12-4 to TRBJ1-4; D not certain. With 7 bases removed from V and 8 bases from J, the gap between germline ends came to 8 bases. CDR3 length: 11 residues. The CDR3 is CASTLGEKLFF. The CDR3 bases are TGTGCCAGCACCTTGGGGGAAAAACTGTTTTTT.

This clonotype showed up just a few times. V gene TRBV29-1 combines with J gene TRBJ2-1, with D uncertain. Germline V lookup: CDR1 SQVTM, CDR2 ANQGSEA. The CDR3 runs to 12 residues. V was trimmed by 3 bases and J by 0 bases, leaving 3 bases between them. DNA for the CDR3: TGCAGCGTTGACGGCTCCTACAATGAGCAGTTCTTC. Its translation is CSVDGSYNEQFF.

In this sample, this clonotype turned up many times. The V and J genes are TRBV10-1 and TRBJ2-7; D is ambiguous. The CDR3 runs to 13 residues. CDR1 is WNHNN and CDR2 is SYGVQD in the germline V gene (reference sequence). Trimming cost V 4 bases and J 5 bases, with 12 bases left between them. Here the CDR3 reads CASSGIGRDEQYF. The CDR3 DNA sequence: TGCGCCAGCAGTGGGATAGGAAGGGACGAGCAGTACTTC.

The chain uses TRBV7-3 and TRBJ2-1; TRBD1 matches 7 bases. Trimming took 4 bases from V and 8 from J; bases not matched to a gene: 8. CDR1 and CDR2 (germline): SGHTA, FQGTGA. There are 14 residues in the CDR3. The CDR3, as DNA: TGTGCCAGCAGCTCACCCGGGACAGAGGATGAGCAGTTCTTC. It encodes CASSSPGTEDEQFF.

The chain has TRBV12-3 or TRBV12-4 and TRBJ2-5, with 7 nucleotides matching TRBD2. The V segment lost 1 base and the J segment 3 bases; nucleotides outside the gene matches: 8. The length of the CDR3 is 16 residues. The DNA of the CDR3 is TGTGCCAGCAGTTTAGACTTTGGGGCGGGAGAAGAGACCCAGTACTTC. Translation: CASSLDFGAGEETQYF.

In this sample, this clonotype turned up a few times. The junction shows a germline mismatch at one end, possibly a read error. This chain uses TRBV15 with TRBJ2-1; TRBD2 agrees at 9 bases. CDR1 and CDR2 from the germline V gene are LNHNV and YYDKDF (reference sequence). The CDR3 loop spans 15 amino acids. The CDR3 DNA reads as TGTGCCACCTGCAAGCGGGAGGCGTCCTACAATAAGCAGTTCTTC. Its protein is CATCKREASYNKQFF. The full variable domain, its missing parts supplied by reference TRBV15 and TRBJ2-1, is DAMVIQNPRYQVTQFGKPVTLSCSQTLNHNVMYWYQQKSSQAPKLLFHYYDKDFNNEADTPDNFQSRRPNTSFCFLDIRSPGLGDTAMYLCATCKREASYNKQFFGPGTRLTVL.

The V call is TRBV5-1, the J call TRBJ2-7; a possible D gene is TRBD1 (6 bases). Germline V gene lookup returns CDR1 SGHRS and CDR2 YFSETQ. Trimming pared 4 bases from V and 0 bases from J, leaving 11 bases between. This CDR3 contains 14 residues. The CDR3: CASSTEQGSYEQYF. The CDR3 DNA is TGCGCCAGCAGCACCGAACAGGGCTCCTACGAGCAGTACTTC. The whole variable domain, filled in from reference TRBV5-1 and TRBJ2-7, reads KAGVTQTPRYLIKTRGQQVTLSCSPISGHRSVSWYQQTPGQGLQFLFEYFSETQRNKGNFPGRFSGRQFSNSRSEMNVSTLELGDSALYLCASSTEQGSYEQYFGPGTRLTVT.

This clonotype is medium-sized. The chain joins TRBV10-2 to TRBJ2-3; perhaps D is TRBD1 or TRBD2 (5 bases each). The V and J ends lost 6 bases and 8 bases respectively, with 18 bases between them. Per germline, CDR1 WSHSY and CDR2 SAAADI. This CDR3 has 14 residues. The CDR3 loop is CASSVGRERGTQYF. CDR3 nucleotide sequence: TGCGCCAGCAGCGTCGGCAGGGAGAGGGGTACGCAGTATTTT.

The V and J genes are TRBV7-2 and TRBJ2-1; D uncertain. Germline-derived CDR1 and CDR2 are SGHTA and FQGNSA. The V gene lost 4 bases and the J gene lost 0 bases, with 13 bases spanning the gap. This CDR3 region has 16 residues. The chain's CDR3 is CASSSGPLSSYNEQFF. The CDR3 nucleotides read TGTGCCAGCAGCTCCGGACCCTTGAGCTCCTACAATGAGCAGTTCTTC.

This clonotype has just a few counts. The chain joins TRBV10-3 to TRBJ2-7; D call uncertain. The CDR3 consists of 12 residues. The germline gives CDR1 ENHRY, CDR2 SYGVKD. The V gene lost 3 bases and the J gene lost 4 bases, with 7 bases spanning the gap. The CDR3 DNA reads as TGTGCCATCAGTGAACAGCTATACGAGCAGTACTTC. This encodes CAISEQLYEQYF.

The chain has TRBV29-1 and TRBJ1-6, with 7 nucleotides matching TRBD1. Germline V gene data show CDR1 as SQVTM and CDR2 as ANQGSEA. This CDR3 spans 13 amino acids. Trimming at V came to 5 bases and at J to 8 bases, leaving 6 bases not matched to a gene. The CDR3 here is CSVRDRDHSPLHF. The CDR3 DNA reads TGCAGCGTTCGGGACAGAGACCATTCACCCCTCCACTTT.

The V gene is TRBV5-1, the J gene TRBJ2-5; 8 nucleotides agree with TRBD1. The length of the CDR3 is 15 residues. J gave up 2 bases and V 4 bases, and 7 bases lay outside the gene matches. Germline lookup yields CDR1 SGHRS and CDR2 YFSETQ. The CDR3 sequence: CASSPQGVGQETQYF. In DNA, the CDR3 is TGCGCCAGCAGCCCACAGGGGGTAGGGCAAGAGACCCAGTACTTC.

A few counts support this clonotype. This rearrangement joins TRBV6-2 or TRBV6-3 to TRBJ2-1, with 14 bases matching TRBD2. This CDR3 contains 19 residues. V dropped 0 bases and J dropped 8; count of bases not matched to a gene: 12. CDR1 MNHEY and CDR2 SVGEGT come from the germline V gene. CDR3 protein: CASSYSTSGRASGVDEQFF. CDR3 in DNA: TGTGCCAGCAGTTACTCGACTAGCGGGAGGGCCTCGGGGGTGGATGAGCAGTTCTTC.

V and J are TRBV18 and TRBJ2-5; the D gene is possibly TRBD2 (6 bases). The ends were cut back, 5 bases at V and 11 bases at J, with 21 bases in the middle. The CDR3 is made up of 14 amino acids. CDR1 KGHSH and CDR2 LQKENI come from the germline V gene. The CDR3 DNA reads as TGTGCCAGCTCAGCAACCGGGACTCCCAGGGAGCAGTACTTC. Amino acids: CASSATGTPREQYF.

This clonotype was seen a few times. This rearrangement joins TRBV9 to TRBJ2-3; TRBD2 matches 11 bases. The V and J ends lost 0 bases and 6 bases, in that order; junction bases with no gene match: 6. Germline values: CDR1 SGDLS, CDR2 YYNGEE. The CDR3 runs 16 residues. The CDR3 protein is CASSVVSGGGVDTQYF. Here the CDR3 DNA reads TGTGCCAGCAGCGTAGTTAGCGGGGGGGGCGTCGATACGCAGTATTTT.

The rearrangement joins TRBV10-3 to TRBJ2-6; TRBD1 might be the D (5 bases). The length of the CDR3 is 16 residues. The germline gives CDR1 ENHRY, CDR2 SYGVKD. Trimming left V 4 bases short and J 1 base short, with 11 bases between. The CDR3 nucleotides are TGTGCCATCAGTGCGTGGCAGGGTTCTGGGGCCAACGTCCTGACTTTC. It translates to CAISAWQGSGANVLTF.

About this clonotype: The junction departs from the called germline gene at one end, perhaps through a read error. The rearrangement joins TRBV10-3 to TRBJ2-6, with a weak D call TRBD1 (6 bases). CDR1 and CDR2 from the germline V gene are ENHRY and SYGVKD. The CDR3 contains 16 residues. CDR3 bases: TGTGCCATCAGGGCCGACAGGAGCTCTGGGGCCAACGTCCTGGCTTTC. This translates into CAIRADRSSGANVLAF.

In its sample, this clonotype was seen a few times. The rearrangement joins TRBV20-1 to TRBJ2-7, with a possible D match to TRBD1 (6 bases). The CDR3 is 15 amino acids. From germline, CDR1 is DFQATT and CDR2 SNEGSKA (reference sequence). V was clipped by 1 base and J by 1 base, with 14 bases between them. The CDR3 DNA sequence: TGCAGTGCTAGAGCTTGGGGGACAAAATCCTACGAGCAGTACTTC. This gives the protein CSARAWGTKSYEQYF.

This clonotype has a handful of counts. The rearrangement uses TRBV12-3 or TRBV12-4 and TRBJ1-2; 10 bases line up with TRBD1. This CDR3 region has 17 residues. V lost 3 bases, J lost 4 bases, and 11 bases stayed unmatched. The chain's CDR3 is CASSFCPGQGFCYGYTF. CDR3 nucleotides: TGTGCCAGCAGTTTTTGTCCGGGACAGGGGTTCTGCTATGGCTACACCTTC.

The V gene is TRBV9, the J gene TRBJ1-1; tentative D call: TRBD1 (6 bases). The CDR3 has 15 amino acids. The germline V and J ends were trimmed by 6 bases and 3 bases, with 18 bases remaining between them. Germline CDR1 SGDLS, CDR2 YYNGEE. In DNA, the CDR3 is TGTGCCAGCACCCTAGGGGGGAGGACGGACACTGAAGCTTTCTTT. It specifies CASTLGGRTDTEAFF. The full variable domain, its missing parts supplied by reference TRBV9 and TRBJ1-1, is DSGVTQTPKHLITATGQRVTLRCSPRSGDLSVYWYQQSLDQGLQFLIQYYNGEERAKGNILERFSAQQFPDLHSELNLSSLELGDSALYFCASTLGGRTDTEAFFGQGTRLTVV.

Here the CDR3 DNA reads TGCGCCAGCAGCTTGGAGGCAGGGGTTAGCTATGGCTACACCTTC. This translates into CASSLEAGVSYGYTF. The chain joins TRBV5-1 to TRBJ1-2; possibly TRBD1 for D (6 bases). Germline loops: CDR1 SGHRS, CDR2 YFSETQ. The CDR3 has 15 amino acids. Trimming took off 0 bases at V and 4 bases at J, with 13 bases between the two ends.